This T cell receptor (beta chain) was recovered during a study of blood T cell repertoires in COVID-19. Study-wide context: Acute-phase and convalescent COVID-19 samples originated in the United States, Italy and Spain. PBMCs, B-cell-depleted T cells, or T cells provided the cDNA or gDNA that made up the material.

Germline V CDR1 and CDR2: SGDLS, YYNGEE. Trimming took 0 bases from V and 1 from J, leaving 7 bases between them. The CDR3 has 14 amino acids. Original data processing: Cell counts per sample came from amplifying reference gene primers. Method: immunoSEQ multiplex PCR; TCRdb's copy keeps in-frame clones and lacks some. V, J and clone size are those of that table, while D and trimming were read from the DNA. Among roughly 350,000 clones listed, around 85% were seen once. This receptor was identified in a woman in her late teens or twenties with acute or convalescent COVID-19. The V and J genes are TRBV9 and TRBJ1-2; D is ambiguous. Sample: peripheral blood. The CDR3 coding sequence is TGTGCCAGCAGCGTAGATGCGATTAACTATGGCTACACCTTC. Translated, it gives CASSVDAINYGYTF.